The entry below describes one T cell receptor (beta chain). The CDR3 has 16 residues. Trimming took off 4 bases at V and 2 bases at J, with 15 bases between the two ends. CDR1 is MGHRA and CDR2 is YSYEKL in the germline V gene. These data come from a study of blood T cell repertoires in COVID-19. TCRdb keeps only in-frame clones here, not all; method: immunoSEQ multiplex PCR. The sample has 150,000 to 200,000 clones, over 80% seen once; the top ten hold about 1.4%. This receptor was obtained from a woman in her forties or fifties with acute or convalescent COVID-19. Sequenced: peripheral blood. The chain combines TRBV4-1 with TRBJ1-5; perhaps TRBD1 as D (6 bases). CDR3 coding DNA: TGCGCCAGCAGCCCCGGGACAAACTACGGCAATCAGCCCCAGCATTTT. Residues: CASSPGTNYGNQPQHF.